This TCR beta chain was sequenced during a study of neoadjuvant anti-PD-1 for oral cavity cancer. V lost 5 bases and J 7 bases, leaving 14 bases between the germline ends. The germline CDR1 and CDR2 sequences are KGHSH and LQKENI. The CDR3 is 13 residues long. Only in-frame clones appear in the TCRdb table, and some are missing; sequencing was by immunoSEQ multiplex PCR. The table shows around 5,800 clones, with 45% to 65% occurring only once. In its sample, this clone ranks as medium-sized. Time point defined: after neoadjuvant nivolumab, at surgical resection. This specimen consisted of tumor tissue, obtained after nivolumab (anti-PD-1) treatment. The gene calls are TRBV18 and TRBJ1-2; no clear D. The source of this sequence is a person aged 35 to 85 with oral cavity squamous cell carcinoma. In DNA form, the CDR3 reads TGTGCCAGCTCAAAGTTCACGGAGGGTGGCTACACCTTC. It is translated as CASSKFTEGGYTF.